The 10 T cell receptor beta chains below come from one sample, sequenced in a study of low-dose radiotherapy and immunotherapy resistance in tumors. Primers targeting TRAV and TRBV primed first-strand cDNA, covering alpha and beta chains. TCR amplification involved around 22 PCR cycles with a constant-region primer and V-primer adapter. Via MiXCR, TCRdb re-called the reads, giving one row per CDR3 protein. The sample yields under 95,000 distinct CDR3 sequences, roughly a sixth seen once. Specified time point: before trial treatment. The input for sequencing was PBMCs, taken before treatment. The receptors derive from a male donor with prostate cancer.

This clonotype was recorded at least ten times. CDR3 region: CASSFRRGNNEQFF. DNA of the CDR3: TGTGCCAGCAGCTTCAGGCGGGGGAACAATGAGCAGTTCTTC. J is TRBJ2-1 and V is TRBV7-2; TRBD2 aligns across 7 bases. The CDR3 has 14 residues. From germline, CDR1 is SGHTA and CDR2 FQGNSA. J gave up 5 bases and V 3 bases, and 4 bases lay outside the gene matches.

This clonotype was seen many times. The chain joins TRBV2 to TRBJ2-3, with no clear D. CDR1 is SNHLY and CDR2 is FYNNEI in the germline V gene. Trimming pared 5 bases from V and 6 bases from J, leaving 12 bases between. The CDR3 totals 13 residues. Here the CDR3 DNA reads TGTGCCAGCAGTTGGTCGGATGAGGATACGCAGTATTTT. This sequence encodes CASSWSDEDTQYF.

Ten or more counts support this clonotype. The rearrangement uses TRBV23-1 and TRBJ2-7; D gene unclear. TRBV23-1 is given ORF status, its function remaining uncertain. Trimming took 4 bases from V and 4 from J, leaving 8 bases between them. The CDR3 sequence is 12 residues long. The CDR3 DNA follows: TGCGCCAGCAGTCCGCCTTTTTACGAGCAGTACTTC. Its translation is CASSPPFYEQYF.

This clonotype was found many times. The rearrangement uses TRBV5-1 and TRBJ2-1, with 9 bases identical to TRBD1. V dropped 6 bases and J dropped 9; count of bases not matched to a gene: 7. Germline V gives CDR1 SGHRS, CDR2 YFSETQ. The CDR3 is 13 amino acids. The CDR3 nucleotides are TGCGCCAGCATGAGGACAGGGGCTGGTGAGCAGTTCTTC. This encodes CASMRTGAGEQFF.

This clonotype was recorded at least ten times. J is TRBJ1-4 and V is TRBV2; 7 bases align to TRBD1. CDR1 is SNHLY, CDR2 FYNNEI, per germline. With 6 bases clipped from V and 1 base from J, the junction kept 17 bases outside the gene matches. The length of the CDR3 is 19 residues. CDR3 sequence reads: CASSLRRQGVLVTNEKLFF. The CDR3 DNA is TGTGCCAGCAGCCTACGTCGACAGGGTGTTCTCGTAACTAATGAAAAACTGTTTTTT.

This clonotype was observed many times. This sequence joins TRBV7-9 and TRBJ1-5, with D possibly matching TRBD1 (6 bases). The CDR3 is 15 residues long. V gave up 3 bases and J gave up 7 bases, with 16 bases separating them. Germline V gene sequence: CDR1 SEHNR, CDR2 FQNEAQ (reference sequence). As DNA, the CDR3 is TGTGCCAGCAGCTTTGGGACACCCGGTTTCCAGCCCCAGCATTTT. Protein sequence: CASSFGTPGFQPQHF.

This clonotype was counted ten times or more. J is TRBJ2-1 and V is TRBV7-2; a weak D match, TRBD1 (5 bases). Trimming removed 0 bases at V and 7 bases at J, with 13 bases between. The CDR3 has 15 amino acids. Germline CDR1 and CDR2: SGHTA and FQGNSA. This CDR3 is CASSLARVVSNEQFF. For the CDR3, the DNA is TGTGCCAGCAGCTTAGCCAGGGTTGTCAGTAATGAGCAGTTCTTC.

This clonotype showed up just a few times. This rearrangement joins TRBV20-1 to TRBJ2-1, with a weak D call TRBD2 (6 bases). The CDR3 spans 16 residues. Trimming cost V 0 bases and J 10 bases, with 22 bases left between them. CDR1 and CDR2 (germline): DFQATT, SNEGSKA (reference sequence). For the CDR3, the DNA is TGCAGTGCTAGAGATCGGGGGACTCATTCTCCCGTGGAGCAGTTCTTC. It specifies CSARDRGTHSPVEQFF.

This clonotype has ten or more counts. The chain is built from TRBV19 and TRBJ1-5, with unresolved D. The CDR3 loop spans 15 amino acids. Trimming took 4 bases from V and 0 from J, leaving 10 bases between them. CDR1 and CDR2 (germline): LNHDA, SQIVND (reference sequence). CDR3: CASSRGGYSNQPQHF. DNA of the CDR3: TGTGCCAGTAGTAGGGGAGGCTATAGCAATCAGCCCCAGCATTTT.

In its sample, this clonotype was seen a few times. V and J are TRBV20-1 and TRBJ1-1; D is undetermined. CDR1 DFQATT and CDR2 SNEGSKA come from the germline V gene (reference sequence). Trimming removed 2 bases from V and 1 base from J, with 5 bases in between. This CDR3 contains 12 residues. As DNA, the CDR3 is TGCAGTGCTAGAACTGGGAACACTGAAGCTTTCTTT. Residues: CSARTGNTEAFF.